This T cell receptor (beta chain) comes out of a study of T cell repertoires in cytomegalovirus infection. This clonotype was seen ten or more times. TCRdb redid the calling of the reads with MiXCR, one entry per CDR3 protein. The table includes roughly 230,000 distinct CDR3 sequences, about 7% detected once. This CDR3 spans 17 amino acids. The V end was cut by 4 bases, the J end by 2 bases, with 20 bases between. CDR1 and CDR2 (germline): ENHRY, SYGVKD. V is TRBV10-3 and J is TRBJ1-1, with D possibly TRBD1 on 6 matching bases. What was sequenced was PBMCs. The TCR was taken from a human donor in good health (CMV status not recorded). Some clones in this sample may be carry-over from other donors' samples. The CDR3 DNA follows: TGTGCCATCAGTGGTCATTTACAGGGCCCGTCTAACACTGAAGCTTTCTTT. Translation gives CAISGHLQGPSNTEAFF.